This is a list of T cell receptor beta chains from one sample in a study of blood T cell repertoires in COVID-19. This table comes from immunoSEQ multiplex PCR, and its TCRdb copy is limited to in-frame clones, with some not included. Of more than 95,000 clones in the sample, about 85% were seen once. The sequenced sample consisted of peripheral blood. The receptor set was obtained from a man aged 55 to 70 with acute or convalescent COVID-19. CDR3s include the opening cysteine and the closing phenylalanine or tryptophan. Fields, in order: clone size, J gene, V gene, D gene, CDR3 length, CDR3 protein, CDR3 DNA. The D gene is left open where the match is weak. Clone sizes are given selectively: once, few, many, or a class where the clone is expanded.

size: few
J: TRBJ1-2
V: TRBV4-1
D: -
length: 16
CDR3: CASSHVGLGRDYGYTF
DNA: TGCGCCAGCAGCCACGTCGGTCTAGGGAGGGACTATGGCTACACCTTC

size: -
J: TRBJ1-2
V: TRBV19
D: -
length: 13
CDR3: CASSRALSYGYTF
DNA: TGTGCCAGTAGTAGGGCCCTCAGCTATGGCTACACCTTC

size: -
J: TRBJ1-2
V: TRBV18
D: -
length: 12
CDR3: CASSNSNYGYTF
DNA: TGTGCCAGCTCGAATTCTAATTATGGCTACACCTTC

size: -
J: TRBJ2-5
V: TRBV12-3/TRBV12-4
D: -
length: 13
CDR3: CASSRDIQETQYF
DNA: TGTGCCAGCAGTAGGGACATCCAAGAGACCCAGTACTTC

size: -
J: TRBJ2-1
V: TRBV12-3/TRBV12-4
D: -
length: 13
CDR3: CASSLGGTLQQFF
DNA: TGTGCCAGCAGTTTAGGGGGGACACTCCAGCAGTTCTTC

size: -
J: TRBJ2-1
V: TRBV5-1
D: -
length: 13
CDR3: CASSLQDYNEQFF
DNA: TGCGCCAGCAGCTTGCAGGATTACAATGAGCAGTTCTTC

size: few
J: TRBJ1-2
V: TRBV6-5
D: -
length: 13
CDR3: CASRKRGGLGYTF
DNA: TGTGCCAGCAGGAAACGGGGAGGGTTAGGCTACACCTTC

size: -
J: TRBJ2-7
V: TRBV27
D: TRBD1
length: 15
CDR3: CASSPTWTGSYEQYF
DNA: TGTGCCAGCAGTCCCACATGGACAGGCTCCTACGAGCAGTACTTC

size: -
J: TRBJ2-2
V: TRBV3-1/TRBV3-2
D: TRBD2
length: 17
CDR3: CASSQESREGATGELFF
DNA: TGTGCCAGCAGCCAAGAGTCGCGGGAGGGGGCCACCGGGGAGCTGTTTTTT

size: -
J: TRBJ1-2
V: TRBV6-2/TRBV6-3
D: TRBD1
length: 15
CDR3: CASSYGDRGTHGYTF
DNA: TGTGCCAGCAGTTACGGAGACAGGGGTACCCATGGCTACACCTTC

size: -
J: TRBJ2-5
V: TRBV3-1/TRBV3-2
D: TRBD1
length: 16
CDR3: CASSQEAGTVVETQYF
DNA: TGTGCCAGCAGCCAAGAAGCCGGGACAGTCGTCGAGACCCAGTACTTC

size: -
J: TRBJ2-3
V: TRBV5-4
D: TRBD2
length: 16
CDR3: CASSLWTSGRTDTQYF
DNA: TGTGCCAGCAGCCTATGGACTAGCGGGAGGACAGATACGCAGTATTTT

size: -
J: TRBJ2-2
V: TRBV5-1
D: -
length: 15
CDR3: CASSTRVGNTGELFF
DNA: TGCGCCAGCAGCACCAGGGTCGGTAACACCGGGGAGCTGTTTTTT

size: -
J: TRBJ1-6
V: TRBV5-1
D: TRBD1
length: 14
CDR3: CASRVPGGNSPLHF
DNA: TGCGCCAGCCGCGTCCCAGGGGGAAATTCACCCCTCCACTTT

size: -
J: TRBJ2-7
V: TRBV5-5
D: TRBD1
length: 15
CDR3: CASSPLQGLRDEQYF
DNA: TGTGCCAGCAGCCCCCTACAGGGGCTGCGAGACGAGCAGTACTTC

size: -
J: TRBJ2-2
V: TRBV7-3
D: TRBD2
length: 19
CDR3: CASSLPTSGRGFVGGELFF
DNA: TGTGCCAGCAGCCTGCCGACTAGCGGGAGAGGTTTTGTAGGCGGGGAGCTGTTTTTT

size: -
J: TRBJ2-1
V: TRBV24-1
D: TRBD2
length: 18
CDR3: CATSDSTLAGGPLNEQFF
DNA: TGTGCCACCAGTGACTCGACCCTAGCGGGAGGGCCCCTCAATGAGCAGTTCTTC

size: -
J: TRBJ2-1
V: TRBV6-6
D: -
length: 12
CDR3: CASTVGVGEQFF
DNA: TGTGCCAGCACGGTAGGGGTAGGTGAGCAGTTCTTC

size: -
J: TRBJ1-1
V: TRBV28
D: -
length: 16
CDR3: CASASPRFPLNTEAFF
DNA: TGTGCCAGCGCCTCCCCCAGGTTCCCTCTAAACACTGAAGCTTTCTTT

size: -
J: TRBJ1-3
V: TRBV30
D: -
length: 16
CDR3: CAWSAGIRGSGNTIYF
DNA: TGTGCCTGGAGTGCAGGTATCAGGGGATCTGGAAACACCATATATTTT

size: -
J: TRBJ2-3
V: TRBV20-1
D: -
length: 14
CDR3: CSASGGAYTDTQYF
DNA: TGCAGTGCTAGTGGCGGGGCCTACACAGATACGCAGTATTTT

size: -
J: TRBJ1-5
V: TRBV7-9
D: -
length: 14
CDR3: CASSLKGMGQPQHF
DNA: TGTGCCAGCAGCTTGAAGGGGATGGGTCAGCCCCAGCATTTT

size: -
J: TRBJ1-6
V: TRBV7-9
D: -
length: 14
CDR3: CASSLREPNSPLHF
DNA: TGTGCCAGCAGCTTACGGGAGCCCAATTCACCCCTCCACTTT

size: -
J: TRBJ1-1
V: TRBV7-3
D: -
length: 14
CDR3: CASSLSGRNTEAFF
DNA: TGTGCCAGCAGCTTAAGTGGCCGGAACACTGAAGCTTTCTTT

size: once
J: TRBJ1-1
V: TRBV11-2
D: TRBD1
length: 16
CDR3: CASSSRPGQGDPEAFF
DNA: TGTGCCAGCAGCTCGCGACCGGGACAGGGGGACCCTGAAGCTTTCTTT

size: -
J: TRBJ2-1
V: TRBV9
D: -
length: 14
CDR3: CASSVPNSYNEQFF
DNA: TGTGCCAGCAGCGTCCCCAACTCCTACAATGAGCAGTTCTTC

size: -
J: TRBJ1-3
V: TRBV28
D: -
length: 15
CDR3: CASSFGSRRGNTIYF
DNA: TGTGCCAGCAGTTTCGGCTCCCGGAGGGGAAACACCATATATTTT

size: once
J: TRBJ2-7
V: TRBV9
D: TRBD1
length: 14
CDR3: CASSFTGGMDEQYF
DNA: TGTGCCAGCAGCTTTACAGGGGGCATGGACGAGCAGTACTTC

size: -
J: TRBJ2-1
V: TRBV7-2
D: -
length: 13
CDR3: CASSFPLLDEQFF
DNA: TGTGCCAGCAGCTTCCCACTATTAGATGAGCAGTTCTTC

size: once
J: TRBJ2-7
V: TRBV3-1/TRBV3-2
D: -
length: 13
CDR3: CASSQALTGEQYF
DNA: TGTGCCAGCAGCCAAGCGTTGACAGGTGAGCAGTACTTC

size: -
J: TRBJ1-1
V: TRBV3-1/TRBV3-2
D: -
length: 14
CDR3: CASSQRTMSTEAFF
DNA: TGTGCCAGCAGCCAAAGAACGATGAGCACTGAAGCTTTCTTT

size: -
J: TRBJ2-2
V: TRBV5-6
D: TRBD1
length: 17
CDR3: CASSPADRAPDTGELFF
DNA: TGTGCCAGCAGCCCCGCAGACAGGGCTCCTGACACCGGGGAGCTGTTTTTT

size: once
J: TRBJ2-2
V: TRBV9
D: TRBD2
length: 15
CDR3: CASSVGGRGTGELFF
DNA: TGTGCCAGCAGCGTAGGCGGGAGGGGGACCGGGGAGCTGTTTTTT

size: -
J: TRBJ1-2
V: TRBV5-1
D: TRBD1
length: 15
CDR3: CASSLAGQSYYGYTF
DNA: TGCGCCAGCAGCTTGGCGGGACAGTCGTACTATGGCTACACCTTC

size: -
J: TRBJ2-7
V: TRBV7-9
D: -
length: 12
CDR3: CASSGRSYEQYF
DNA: TGTGCCAGCAGCGGGAGGTCATACGAGCAGTACTTC

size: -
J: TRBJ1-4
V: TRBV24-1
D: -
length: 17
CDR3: CATSDLSGKGVGEKLFF
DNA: TGTGCCACCAGTGATTTGTCAGGGAAAGGGGTCGGGGAAAAACTGTTTTTT

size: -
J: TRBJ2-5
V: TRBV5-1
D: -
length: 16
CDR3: CASSVVGVRYQETQYF
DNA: TGCGCCAGCAGCGTGGTAGGAGTACGGTACCAAGAGACCCAGTACTTC

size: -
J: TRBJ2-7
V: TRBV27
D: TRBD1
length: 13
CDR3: CASSLQGAYEQYF
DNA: TGTGCCAGCAGTTTACAGGGGGCCTACGAGCAGTACTTC

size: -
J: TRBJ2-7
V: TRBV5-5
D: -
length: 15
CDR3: CASSQAGHHTYEQYF
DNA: TGTGCCAGCAGCCAGGCAGGGCACCATACCTACGAGCAGTACTTC

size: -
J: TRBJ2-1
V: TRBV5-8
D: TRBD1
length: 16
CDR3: CASSFPGTGKENEQFF
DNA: TGTGCCAGCAGCTTTCCCGGGACAGGGAAAGAGAATGAGCAGTTCTTC

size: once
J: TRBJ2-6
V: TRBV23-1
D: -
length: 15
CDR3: CASLGRGFGANVLTF
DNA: TGCGCCAGCCTCGGACGGGGTTTTGGGGCCAACGTCCTGACTTTC

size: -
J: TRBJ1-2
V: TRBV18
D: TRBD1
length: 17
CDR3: CASSPNLPGQGRYGYTF
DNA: TGTGCCAGCTCACCCAACCTACCCGGACAGGGGCGTTATGGCTACACCTTC

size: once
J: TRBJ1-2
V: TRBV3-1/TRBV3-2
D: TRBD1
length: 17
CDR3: CASSLGGQGAYSGGYTF
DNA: TGTGCCAGCAGCCTCGGAGGGCAGGGGGCCTACAGTGGTGGCTACACCTTC

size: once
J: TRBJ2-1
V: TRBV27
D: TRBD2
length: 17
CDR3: CASSPRTSGRFYNEQFF
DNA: TGTGCCAGCAGTCCAAGGACTAGCGGGAGGTTCTACAATGAGCAGTTCTTC

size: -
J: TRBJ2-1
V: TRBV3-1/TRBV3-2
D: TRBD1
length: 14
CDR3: CASGGGQGATEQFF
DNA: TGTGCCAGCGGTGGGGGACAGGGGGCAACTGAGCAGTTCTTC

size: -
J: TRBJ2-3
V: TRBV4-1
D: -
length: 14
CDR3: CASSQGGREDTQYF
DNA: TGCGCCAGCAGCCAAGGAGGTAGGGAGGATACGCAGTATTTT

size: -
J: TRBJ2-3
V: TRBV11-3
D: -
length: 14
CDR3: CASSLGRSTDTQYF
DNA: TGTGCCAGCAGCTTAGGGAGGAGCACAGATACGCAGTATTTT

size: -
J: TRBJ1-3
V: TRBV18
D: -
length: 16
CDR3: CASSPPGGRSGNTIYF
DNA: TGTGCCAGCTCACCTCCCGGCGGGAGGTCAGGAAACACCATATATTTT

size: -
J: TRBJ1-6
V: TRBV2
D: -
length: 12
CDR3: CASHSDNSPLHF
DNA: TGTGCCAGCCACAGTGATAATTCACCCCTCCACTTT

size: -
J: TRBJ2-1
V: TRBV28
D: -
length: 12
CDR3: CASSYRIDEQFF
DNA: TGTGCCAGCAGCTACAGGATCGATGAGCAGTTCTTC

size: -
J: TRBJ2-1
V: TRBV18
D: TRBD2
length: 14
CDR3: CASSPGLAGNEQFF
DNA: TGTGCCAGCTCACCGGGACTAGCAGGCAATGAGCAGTTCTTC

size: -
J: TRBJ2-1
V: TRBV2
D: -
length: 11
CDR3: CASTRDLEQFF
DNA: TGTGCCAGCACCCGGGATTTGGAGCAGTTCTTC

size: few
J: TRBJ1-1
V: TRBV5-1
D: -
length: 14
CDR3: CASSSQGLSTEAFF
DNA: TGCGCCAGCAGCTCCCAGGGGCTGAGCACTGAAGCTTTCTTT

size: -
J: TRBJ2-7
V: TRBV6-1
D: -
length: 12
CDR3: CASSENGYEQYF
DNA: TGTGCCAGCAGTGAAAACGGGTACGAGCAGTACTTC

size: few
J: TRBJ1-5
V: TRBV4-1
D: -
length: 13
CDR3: CASSQRDGQPQHF
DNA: TGCGCCAGCAGCCAACGAGATGGTCAGCCCCAGCATTTT

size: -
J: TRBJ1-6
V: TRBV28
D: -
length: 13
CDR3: CALLPSYNSPLHF
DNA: TGTGCCCTCCTCCCCTCGTATAATTCACCCCTCCACTTT

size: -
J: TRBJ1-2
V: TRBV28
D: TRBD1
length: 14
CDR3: CASSSTGDLYGYTF
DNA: TGTGCCAGCAGCTCTACAGGGGACCTTTATGGCTACACCTTC

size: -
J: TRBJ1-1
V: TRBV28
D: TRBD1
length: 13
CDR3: CASSLTGGSDPFF
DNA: TGTGCCAGCAGTTTAACAGGGGGCTCTGACCCTTTCTTT

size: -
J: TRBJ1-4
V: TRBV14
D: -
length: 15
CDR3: CASSRGGSTNEKLFF
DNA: TGTGCCAGCAGCCGAGGAGGGTCGACTAATGAAAAACTGTTTTTT

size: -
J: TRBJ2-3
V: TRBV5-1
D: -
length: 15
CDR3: CASSTAGIDADTQYF
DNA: TGCGCCAGCAGCACCGCGGGGATAGATGCGGATACGCAGTATTTT